Below, one TCR beta chain is given with its context. Its target is not known. The sample is drawn from a study of T cells after yellow fever vaccination. The study, taken as a whole, reports: Once the booster was given, most primary-vaccination clones reappeared, at roughly 96% for CD4 and over 70% for CD8.

This CDR3 has 16 amino acids. Germline V gene sequence: CDR1 LGHNA, CDR2 YNFKEQ. The trim removed 2 bases at V and 3 bases at J, leaving 7 bases unmatched. Each CDR3 protein is one row after TCRdb ran MiXCR on the 5' RACE reads. The sample records roughly 330,000 distinct CDR3 sequences, 4% being singletons. This receptor was taken from a young man who received the YFV17D yellow fever vaccine. V and J are TRBV4-2 and TRBJ2-1, with 7 bases identical to TRBD2. The sample in question was PBMCs, obtained 5 days after the yellow fever booster vaccination. The CDR3 DNA follows: TGTGCCAGCAGCCAACTAGGAGCTAGCGGCTACAATGAGCAGTTCTTC. Translating gives CASSQLGASGYNEQFF.